This T cell receptor beta chain was retrieved from a study of Ad26.COV2.S vaccination and SARS-CoV-2 variants. Treatment in this sample: roughly 18 received Ad26.COV2.S at low or high dose, single or two shots; 5 received placebo; per-sample allocation not given. It was on day 63 after the first vaccine or placebo injection that samples were taken. Germline V gives CDR1 SGHTA, CDR2 FQGNSA. The V and J ends lost 2 bases and 2 bases, in that order; junction bases with no gene match: 4. The CDR3 contains 15 residues. Repertoires were generated with immunoSEQ multiplex PCR, while TCRdb's copy carries only in-frame clones and drops some. The sample consists of about 390,000 clones, 92% of them appearing once. Comments on this clone: Other DNA sequences in this sample translate to the same CDR3.

The chain combines TRBV7-2 with TRBJ2-7; 9 bases map to TRBD2. The input for sequencing was peripheral blood, taken in a trial of Ad26.COV2.S vaccine versus placebo. The TCR sequence derives from a person between 18 and 59 years old who received the Ad26.COV2.S COVID-19 vaccine or a placebo. The CDR3 loop is CASSLPAGGTYEQYF. The CDR3 DNA is TGTGCCAGCAGCTTACCGGCGGGGGGGACCTACGAGCAGTACTTC.